What follows are 27 T cell receptor beta chains derived from one specimen sequenced in a study of cytomegalovirus exposure and HLA in healthy donors. The PCR used 60 Vbeta and 13 Jbeta primers. The method was immunoSEQ multiplex PCR; TCRdb's version includes in-frame clones alone and lacks a portion of them. The table lists 45,000 to 65,000 clones, with roughly an eighth in the top ten. Sequencing was performed on PBMCs. These receptors came from a man aged 18 to 30 in good health and CMV-seropositive.

Points on this clone: Other DNA sequences in this sample translate to the same CDR3. V gene TRBV30 combines with J gene TRBJ2-5, with 9 bases lining up with TRBD1. V trimming: 3 bases; J trimming: 5 bases; junction bases outside the gene matches: 4. This CDR3 spans 13 amino acids. Germline lookup yields CDR1 GTSNPN and CDR2 SVGIG (reference sequence). CDR3 coding DNA: TGTGCCTGGAGGGGGACAGGGCGCGAGACCCAGTACTTC. Protein sequence: CAWRGTGRETQYF.

V usage is TRBV13 and J usage is TRBJ2-7; 8 positions agree with TRBD2. After removal of 5 bases from V and 2 bases from J, the junction contained 17 bases not matched to a gene. This CDR3 contains 18 residues. Germline V CDR1 and CDR2: PRHDT, FYEKMQ (reference sequence). The DNA of the CDR3 is TGTGCCAGCAGCGCCGGGCGGGAGGCCCTAAATCCCGCCTACGAGCAGTACTTC. This sequence encodes CASSAGREALNPAYEQYF.

In DNA, the CDR3 is TGTGCCAGCAGCCTACGGGACTATGACTACGAGCAGTACTTC. Translated: CASSLRDYDYEQYF. The chain uses TRBV5-5 and TRBJ2-5; 7 bases are shared with TRBD2. Gene TRBJ2-7 matches the end of the DNA better, so the J call may be wrong. Germline CDR1 is SGHKS and CDR2 is YYEKEE (reference sequence). The length of the CDR3 is 14 residues.

The chain couples TRBV11-2 to TRBJ1-2; D unresolved. There are 13 residues in the CDR3. V shed 0 bases and J shed 5 bases, with 7 bases lying between them. The germline V gene encodes CDR1 SGHAT and CDR2 FQNNGV. The CDR3 protein is CASSLDPRYGYTF. CDR3 sequence (DNA): TGTGCCAGCAGCTTAGACCCTCGGTATGGCTACACCTTC.

The chain combines TRBV5-1 with TRBJ1-1; TRBD1 matches at 9 bases. The CDR3 loop spans 15 amino acids. The germline CDR1 and CDR2 sequences are SGHRS and YFSETQ. The V and J ends lost 4 bases and 1 base, in that order; junction bases with no gene match: 5. CDR3 DNA: TGCGCCAGCAGCATAGGGACAGGGCCGAACACTGAAGCTTTCTTT. Its protein product is CASSIGTGPNTEAFF.

V and J are TRBV7-3 and TRBJ2-3; 7 bases map to TRBD2. Losses at the gene ends were 3 bases for V and 2 bases for J; bases not matched to a gene: 2. Germline CDR1 is SGHTA and CDR2 is FQGTGA. The CDR3 sequence is 14 residues long. DNA for the CDR3: TGTGCCAGCAGCTTTAGCGGGTTCACAGATACGCAGTATTTT. It encodes CASSFSGFTDTQYF.

The V gene is TRBV30, the J gene TRBJ2-7, with 9 bases lining up with TRBD2. CDR1 is GTSNPN and CDR2 is SVGIG in the germline V gene (reference sequence). The J segment lost 0 bases and the V segment lost 2 bases, leaving 11 bases of the junction unmatched. This CDR3 region has 17 residues. The CDR3 is CAWSPTPRLADSYEQYF. The CDR3 DNA reads as TGTGCCTGGAGTCCAACCCCTCGACTAGCGGACTCCTACGAGCAGTACTTC.

The rearrangement uses TRBV15 and TRBJ1-5; D not certain. V was trimmed by 0 bases and J by 3 bases, leaving 9 bases between them. The V gene's germline CDR1 is LNHNV and CDR2 YYDKDF (reference sequence). The CDR3 contains 15 residues. The CDR3 sequence: CATSRDGLINQPQHF. The CDR3 DNA reads as TGTGCCACCAGCAGAGATGGACTGATCAATCAGCCCCAGCATTTT.

In nucleotides, the CDR3 is TGCGCCAGCAGCTTGGGCGGGATATTAGATACGCAGTATTTT. Residues: CASSLGGILDTQYF. The chain has TRBV5-1 and TRBJ2-3, with D possibly TRBD2 on 6 matching bases. Per germline, CDR1 SGHRS and CDR2 YFSETQ. The CDR3 is 14 amino acids. V lost 0 bases and J 5 bases, leaving 10 bases between the germline ends.

The chain is built from TRBV9 and TRBJ2-5; 7 positions match TRBD2. Germline V gene data show CDR1 as SGDLS and CDR2 as YYNGEE. The CDR3 totals 15 residues. The ends lost 0 bases at V and 11 bases at J; junction bases unmatched: 13. CDR3 region: CASSVDLAKGGEQYF. CDR3 sequence (DNA): TGTGCCAGCAGCGTAGATCTAGCCAAGGGAGGGGAGCAGTACTTC. The entire variable domain, with the rest obtained from reference TRBV9 and TRBJ2-5, is as follows: DSGVTQTPKHLITATGQRVTLRCSPRSGDLSVYWYQQSLDQGLQFLIQYYNGEERAKGNILERFSAQQFPDLHSELNLSSLELGDSALYFCASSVDLAKGGEQYFGPGTRLLVL.

The chain recombines TRBV9 with TRBJ2-2; D uncertain. Germline loops: CDR1 SGDLS, CDR2 YYNGEE. The V end was cut by 1 base, the J end by 1 base, with 5 bases between. This CDR3 is built from 14 residues. CDR3 residues: CASSVSVNTGELFF. The CDR3 DNA is TGTGCCAGCAGCGTATCTGTGAACACCGGGGAGCTGTTTTTT.

V gene TRBV19 combines with J gene TRBJ2-5, with 12 positions matching TRBD2. CDR1 LNHDA and CDR2 SQIVND come from the germline V gene (reference sequence). This CDR3 is built from 15 residues. V lost 3 bases and J lost 4; bases outside the gene matches: 3. The CDR3 DNA is TGTGCCAGTAGTATCCTAGCGGGAGGGGGAGAGACCCAGTACTTC. As protein: CASSILAGGGETQYF.

The genes are TRBV11-2 and TRBJ1-5; 9 bases align to TRBD1. The ends lost 8 bases at V and 1 base at J; junction bases unmatched: 0. The germline V gene encodes CDR1 SGHAT and CDR2 FQNNGV. This CDR3 is built from 13 residues. In DNA form, the CDR3 reads TGTGCCAGCGGGACAGGGAGCAATCAGCCCCAGCATTTT. Its protein product is CASGTGSNQPQHF.

The CDR3 nucleotides read TGCGCCAGCAGCCGGACAGGGGGAATCACTGAAGCTTTCTTT. The encoded protein is CASSRTGGITEAFF. The genes are TRBV10-1 and TRBJ1-1; 10 positions agree with TRBD1. The V gene's germline CDR1 is WNHNN and CDR2 SYGVQD (reference sequence). Germline trimming cut 6 bases from V and 4 bases from J; bases unmatched to any gene: 5. The CDR3 spans 14 residues.

The V call is TRBV7-2, the J call TRBJ2-7; 7 bases align to TRBD1. V lost 5 bases, J lost 0 bases, and 7 bases stayed unmatched. Germline V gives CDR1 SGHTA, CDR2 FQGNSA. The CDR3 consists of 15 residues. The CDR3 spells CASSPLGTDSYEQYF. In nucleotides, the CDR3 is TGTGCCAGCAGCCCGCTCGGGACAGACTCCTACGAGCAGTACTTC.

Concerning this clone: This CDR3 is also generated by other DNA sequences in the sample. This chain uses TRBV6-1 with TRBJ2-3; D perhaps matches TRBD2 (6 bases). The CDR3 sequence is 15 residues long. Trimming removed 0 bases from V and 0 bases from J, with 7 bases in between. Germline values: CDR1 MNHNS, CDR2 SASEGT. As DNA, the CDR3 is TGTGCCAGCAGTGAAGCTAGCGGAAGCACAGATACGCAGTATTTT. Translating it yields CASSEASGSTDTQYF.

The chain recombines TRBV28 with TRBJ2-3; 7 bases fit TRBD1. This CDR3 region has 14 residues. The V gene end was trimmed by 8 bases and the J gene end by 4 bases; junction bases not matched to a gene: 9. The V gene's germline CDR1 is MDHEN and CDR2 SYDVKM. The DNA for the CDR3 is TGTGCCAGCTGGCGCACAGGGGTGGCAGATACGCAGTATTTT. Residues: CASWRTGVADTQYF.

This chain connects TRBV6-4 to TRBJ2-7; 14 bases are a match to TRBD2. This CDR3 region has 14 residues. Germline CDR1 MRHNA, CDR2 SNTAGT. V was clipped by 2 bases and J by 6 bases; unmatched bases: 0. As DNA, the CDR3 is TGTGCCAGCAGTGACGGGACTAGCGGGAGCGAGCAGTACTTC. It translates to CASSDGTSGSEQYF.

The rearrangement joins TRBV15 to TRBJ1-4; 12 bases agree with TRBD1. Unmatched junction bases numbered 3, after V lost 0 bases and J lost 7 bases. Looked up from germline, CDR1 is LNHNV and CDR2 is YYDKDF (reference sequence). This CDR3 has 16 residues. The CDR3 DNA reads TGTGCCACCAGCAGAGATCGGGGACAGGGGGCTGAAAAACTGTTTTTT. This codes for CATSRDRGQGAEKLFF. Together with reference TRBV15 and TRBJ1-4, the CDR3 gives the full variable domain: DAMVIQNPRYQVTQFGKPVTLSCSQTLNHNVMYWYQQKSSQAPKLLFHYYDKDFNNEADTPDNFQSRRPNTSFCFLDIRSPGLGDTAMYLCATSRDRGQGAEKLFFGSGTQLSVL.

The V and J genes are TRBV5-1 and TRBJ2-3, with 7 bases fitting TRBD2. After removal of 4 bases from V and 3 bases from J, the junction contained 8 bases not matched to a gene. Per germline, CDR1 SGHRS and CDR2 YFSETQ. The CDR3 loop spans 15 amino acids. This chain's CDR3 is CASSAEGGTTDTQYF. CDR3 nucleotides: TGCGCCAGCAGCGCCGAGGGAGGGACGACAGATACGCAGTATTTT.

The V call is TRBV29-1, the J call TRBJ1-1, with D possibly TRBD1 on 6 matching bases. Germline V gene data show CDR1 as SQVTM and CDR2 as ANQGSEA. CDR3 length: 12 residues. V lost 6 bases to trimming and J lost 5 bases, with 13 bases between them. This CDR3 is CSVSTTGTEAFF. CDR3 nucleotide sequence: TGCAGCGTATCCACCACAGGGACTGAAGCTTTCTTT.

This chain joins TRBV18 and TRBJ1-1, with D perhaps matching TRBD1 (6 bases). CDR1 and CDR2 from the germline V gene are KGHSH and LQKENI. CDR3 length equals 15 residues. V was pared by 4 bases and J by 4 bases, with 16 bases between. The CDR3 DNA reads as TGTGCCAGCTCACGTAGACAGGAATTAGGCACTGAAGCTTTCTTT. This gives the protein CASSRRQELGTEAFF. The entire variable domain, with the rest obtained from reference TRBV18 and TRBJ1-1, is as follows: NAGVMQNPRHLVRRRGQEARLRCSPMKGHSHVYWYRQLPEEGLKFMVYLQKENIIDESGMPKERFSAEFPKEGPSILRIQQVVRGDSAAYFCASSRRQELGTEAFFGQGTRLTVV.

V gene TRBV6-5 combines with J gene TRBJ1-2; the D gene is possibly TRBD1 (5 bases). Trimming cost V 5 bases and J 1 base, with 8 bases left between them. The CDR3 is 13 amino acids. Germline-derived CDR1 and CDR2 are MNHEY and SVGAGI. The CDR3 nucleotides are TGTGCCAGCAGTCGAGACAGTAACTATGGCTACACCTTC. Translated: CASSRDSNYGYTF.

The CDR3 region is CASSSLQGPTDTQYF. CDR3 coding DNA: TGTGCCAGCAGCTCCCTACAGGGGCCGACAGATACGCAGTATTTT. The chain couples TRBV11-2 to TRBJ2-3, with 7 nucleotides matching TRBD1. The V gene end was trimmed by 4 bases and the J gene end by 3 bases; junction bases not matched to a gene: 7. CDR3 length: 15 amino acids. CDR1 and CDR2 from the germline V gene are SGHAT and FQNNGV.

This chain uses TRBV4-1 with TRBJ1-2; the D gene is possibly TRBD1 (5 bases). The CDR3 is 14 amino acids. V lost 1 base, J lost 6 bases, and 12 bases lay in between. Germline lookup yields CDR1 MGHRA and CDR2 YSYEKL. In DNA form, the CDR3 reads TGCGCCAGCAGCCAAGGGGACTTCGGAAATGGCTACACCTTC. Translation: CASSQGDFGNGYTF.

The chain couples TRBV4-2 to TRBJ2-1; 12 bases fit TRBD2. J was trimmed by 8 bases and V by 5 bases; bases with no gene match: 10. CDR1 is LGHNA, CDR2 YNFKEQ, per germline. This CDR3 spans 16 amino acids. CDR3 loop: CASSVRTSGTVHEQFF. The CDR3 DNA reads as TGTGCCAGCAGCGTCCGGACTAGCGGGACGGTTCATGAGCAGTTCTTC.

The chain uses TRBV6-1 and TRBJ1-1; D not resolved. The germline CDR1 and CDR2 sequences are MNHNS and SASEGT. V shed 3 bases and J shed 4 bases, with 15 bases lying between them. The CDR3 spans 15 residues. The CDR3 DNA reads as TGTGCCAGCAGTGACCCGTCGCTTGGAGGCACTGAAGCTTTCTTT. Protein sequence: CASSDPSLGGTEAFF.